What follows are 19 T cell receptor beta chains derived from one specimen sequenced in a study of CD8 T cells in ankylosing spondylitis. MiXCR was run by TCRdb on the 5' RACE reads, yielding one entry per CDR3 protein. The sample consists of around 120,000 distinct CDR3 sequences, roughly an eighth of them appearing once. Sequenced: blood, either unsorted or a sorted T cell fraction (not recorded which). Receptors were obtained from a female donor with ankylosing spondylitis or in good health (not recorded which).

This clonotype was seen only a few times. This chain joins TRBV28 and TRBJ2-1; 7 nucleotides line up with TRBD1. The CDR3 totals 15 residues. The trim removed 6 bases at V and 5 bases at J, leaving 10 bases unmatched. The V gene's germline CDR1 is MDHEN and CDR2 SYDVKM. The CDR3 bases are TGTGCCAGCAGCACTACCGGGACAGCTAACAATGAGCAGTTCTTC. Translation gives CASSTTGTANNEQFF.

The chain couples TRBV20-1 to TRBJ2-7, with D unresolved. The CDR3 has 14 amino acids. Germline V gene sequence: CDR1 DFQATT, CDR2 SNEGSKA (reference sequence). V lost 6 bases, J lost 2 bases, and 17 bases lay in between. Here the CDR3 reads CSARPRSRTYEQYF. DNA of the CDR3: TGCAGTGCGAGGCCCAGGTCTCGGACCTACGAGCAGTACTTC.

This clonotype was detected many times. This chain links TRBV6-5 with TRBJ2-1; D possibly corresponds to TRBD2 (6 bases). CDR3 length: 14 residues. Deletions cut 0 bases from V and 4 bases from J, with 7 bases between. Germline V CDR1 and CDR2: MNHEY, SVGAGI. As DNA, the CDR3 is TGTGCCAGCAGTTACTCTAGCGGATACAATGAGCAGTTCTTC. It encodes CASSYSSGYNEQFF.

This clonotype came up many times. This sequence joins TRBV12-3 or TRBV12-4 and TRBJ1-2; 7 bases align to TRBD1. This CDR3 has 12 residues. J lost 7 bases, V lost 5 bases, and 4 bases had no gene match. CDR3 region: CASSPTGVGYTF. The CDR3 coding sequence is TGTGCCAGCAGTCCAACAGGGGTTGGCTACACCTTC.

The chain uses TRBV20-1 and TRBJ2-5; 7 bases align to TRBD2. The CDR3 runs 14 residues. In germline, CDR1 is DFQATT, CDR2 SNEGSKA (reference sequence). Losses at the gene ends were 6 bases for V and 1 base for J; bases not matched to a gene: 8. The CDR3 nucleotides read TGCAGTGCCGCCCGTGCGGGAGCCCAAGAGACCCAGTACTTC. Encoded protein: CSAARAGAQETQYF.

This clonotype showed up just a few times. V usage is TRBV27 and J usage is TRBJ2-1; TRBD2 aligns across 12 bases. The length of the CDR3 is 16 residues. Trimming removed 6 bases from V and 6 bases from J; junction bases left unmatched: 9. CDR1 and CDR2 (germline): MNHEY, SMNVEV (reference sequence). CDR3 in amino acids: CASRSQGLAGVNEQFF. CDR3 nucleotide sequence: TGTGCCAGCAGAAGCCAGGGACTAGCGGGCGTCAATGAGCAGTTCTTC.

The chain uses TRBV20-1 and TRBJ1-4, with D perhaps TRBD1 (5 bases). Trimming removed 0 bases from V and 7 bases from J, with 12 bases in between. Germline CDR1 is DFQATT and CDR2 is SNEGSKA (reference sequence). The CDR3 has 14 residues. The CDR3 DNA sequence: TGCAGTGCTAGAGACGCAGGGATTACTGAAAAACTGTTTTTT. Its translation: CSARDAGITEKLFF.

This clonotype was detected ten times or more. The chain employs TRBV11-2 and TRBJ2-1, with D tentatively TRBD2 (5 bases). The germline V gene has CDR1 SGHAT and CDR2 FQNNGV. The CDR3 length is 17 residues. Trimming took off 2 bases at V and 2 bases at J, with 16 bases between the two ends. The CDR3 DNA reads TGTGCCAGCAGCTTAATCGGGCGGACTCGTACCTACAATGAGCAGTTCTTC. It yields the protein CASSLIGRTRTYNEQFF.

V and J are TRBV18 and TRBJ2-2, with D possibly being TRBD1 (6 bases). The germline gives CDR1 KGHSH, CDR2 LQKENI. Between the trimmed V and J ends, which lost 3 bases and 1 base, there was a span of 12 bases. The CDR3 length is 16 residues. CDR3: CASSPTPGQNTGELFF. The DNA of the CDR3 is TGTGCCAGCTCACCTACTCCGGGACAGAACACCGGGGAGCTGTTTTTT.

The rearrangement links TRBV4-1 to TRBJ2-5, with D unclear. Trimming removed 0 bases from V and 4 bases from J, with 12 bases in between. The CDR3 is made up of 15 amino acids. CDR1 and CDR2 (germline): MGHRA, YSYEKL. The CDR3: CASSQDINYLETQYF. In DNA, the CDR3 is TGCGCCAGCAGCCAAGATATAAACTACCTAGAGACCCAGTACTTC.

This clonotype was recorded at least ten times. The CDR3 region is CASSGQGQHTDTQYF. In nucleotides, the CDR3 is TGTGCCAGCAGCGGCCAGGGACAGCACACAGATACGCAGTATTTT. The V call is TRBV5-5, the J call TRBJ2-3; 7 positions match TRBD1. Germline assignment: CDR1 SGHKS and CDR2 YYEKEE (reference sequence). This CDR3 comprises 15 residues. The junction had 7 bases not matched to a gene; V was cut back by 4 bases and J by 2 bases.

This clonotype was counted between two and nine times. The chain couples TRBV14 to TRBJ1-1, with 9 bases lining up with TRBD1. The trim removed 3 bases at V and 4 bases at J, leaving 9 bases unmatched. This CDR3 region has 16 residues. Germline assignment: CDR1 SGHDN and CDR2 FVKESK. The CDR3 DNA sequence: TGTGCCAGCAGCCAGGGACAGGGACTAGGGGTCACTGAAGCTTTCTTT. Translation: CASSQGQGLGVTEAFF.

A single count supports this clonotype. The chain couples TRBV5-1 to TRBJ1-1, with 7 bases that match TRBD1. CDR1 SGHRS and CDR2 YFSETQ come from the germline V gene. This CDR3 contains 14 residues. The trim removed 2 bases at V and 3 bases at J, leaving 4 bases unmatched. The chain's CDR3 is CASSLSQGYTEAFF. The CDR3 DNA reads as TGCGCCAGCAGCTTATCACAGGGGTACACTGAAGCTTTCTTT.

This chain connects TRBV6-5 to TRBJ1-1, with D unclear. There are 14 residues in the CDR3. From germline, CDR1 is MNHEY and CDR2 SVGAGI. V was clipped by 2 bases and J by 0 bases, with 7 bases between them. The CDR3 is CASSYGMMNTEAFF. The DNA for the CDR3 is TGTGCCAGCAGTTACGGCATGATGAACACTGAAGCTTTCTTT.

This clonotype was detected a few times. The chain uses TRBV20-1 and TRBJ2-3; TRBD2 matches at 8 bases. There are 16 residues in the CDR3. The V gene end was trimmed by 1 base and the J gene end by 10 bases; junction bases not matched to a gene: 16. Germline CDR1 reads DFQATT; CDR2 reads SNEGSKA (reference sequence). CDR3 residues: CSARVGGGPGTSPQYF. The CDR3 bases are TGCAGTGCTAGAGTGGGCGGGGGGCCCGGCACAAGCCCGCAGTATTTT.

This clonotype turned up a few times. This sequence joins TRBV12-3 or TRBV12-4 and TRBJ1-1; TRBD1 aligns across 10 bases. After removal of 6 bases from V and 9 bases from J, the junction contained 10 bases not matched to a gene. The CDR3 spans 14 residues. CDR3 sequence: CASRPPGQGFKAFF. Here the CDR3 DNA reads TGTGCCAGCAGACCGCCGGGACAGGGGTTCAAAGCTTTCTTT.

The genes are TRBV5-6 and TRBJ2-3; TRBD2 aligns across 14 bases. V lost 4 bases to trimming and J lost 6 bases; unmatched junction nucleotides: 4. CDR3 length equals 15 residues. The germline gives CDR1 SGHDT, CDR2 YYEEEE. The CDR3 reads CASSRRTSGGDTQYF. In DNA form, the CDR3 reads TGTGCCAGCAGCCGGAGGACTAGCGGGGGGGATACGCAGTATTTT.

The chain employs TRBV20-1 and TRBJ2-7, with 7 bases that match TRBD2. V gave up 0 bases and J gave up 0 bases; unmatched junction bases: 8. CDR3 length: 16 amino acids. The germline V gene has CDR1 DFQATT and CDR2 SNEGSKA (reference sequence). CDR3 loop: CSARDNAPSGSYEQYF. For the CDR3, the DNA is TGCAGTGCTAGAGATAATGCCCCTAGCGGCTCCTACGAGCAGTACTTC.

This clonotype was recorded at least ten times. The chain combines TRBV5-1 with TRBJ1-1; D gene ambiguous. CDR3 length equals 13 residues. Germline lookup yields CDR1 SGHRS and CDR2 YFSETQ. Trimming stripped 0 bases from V and 10 bases from J, with 13 bases between. The CDR3 loop reads CASSLEGGFRAFF. In DNA, the CDR3 is TGCGCCAGCAGCTTGGAGGGAGGGTTCAGAGCTTTCTTT.